These 30 T cell receptor beta chains were all obtained from the same sample, sequenced in a study of metastatic and nonmetastatic thyroid tumors (dated by TCRdb to about 2020). Before undergoing thyroid surgery, none of the patients had been given any kind of treatment. Libraries were prepared through PCR. TCRdb names Illumina HiSeq 4000 as the instrument used. The public reads were run again by TCRdb, first through fastp at Q25 and then through MiXCR, and only productive beta chains were kept. The sample records over 6,500 clones, about 33% of which are singletons. The top ten clonotypes cover under 15% of the sample. Specimen: adjacent normal tissue. These receptors all come from a female donor with papillary thyroid cancer or a benign thyroid nodule (not recorded which). Some clones in this sample may be carry-over from other donors' samples.

This clone was counted at least ten times. The rearrangement uses TRBV6-2 or TRBV6-3 and TRBJ2-7; the match to TRBD1 covers 7 bases. CDR3 size: 14 residues. CDR1 and CDR2 from the germline V gene are MNHEY and SVGEGT. V shed 2 bases, J shed 2 bases, and the junction held 3 bases outside the gene matches. This CDR3 reads CASSYRGRTYEQYF. The CDR3 nucleotides read TGTGCCAGCAGTTACAGGGGGCGAACCTACGAGCAGTACTTC.

This chain uses TRBV27 with TRBJ2-7, with D possibly TRBD2 on 6 matching bases. This CDR3 is built from 14 residues. V was pared by 3 bases and J by 5 bases, with 14 bases between. In germline, CDR1 is MNHEY, CDR2 SMNVEV (reference sequence). The DNA for the CDR3 is TGTGCCAGCAGTTTTAGGGGCCGGGGGAACGAGCAGTACTTC. Amino acid sequence: CASSFRGRGNEQYF.

Here the CDR3 reads CASTNRANTEAFF. The DNA of the CDR3 is TGTGCCAGCACCAACAGGGCAAACACTGAAGCTTTCTTT. The rearrangement joins TRBV6-2 or TRBV6-3 to TRBJ1-1, with a weak D call TRBD1 (6 bases). The V gene lost 7 bases and the J gene lost 2 bases, with 11 bases spanning the gap. Germline CDR1 MNHEY, CDR2 SVGEGT. The CDR3 is 13 residues long.

This rearrangement joins TRBV5-1 to TRBJ2-3; 7 positions match TRBD1. The CDR3 is 14 residues long. V shed 5 bases and J 4 bases; nucleotides not matched to a gene: 7. Germline V gene sequence: CDR1 SGHRS, CDR2 YFSETQ. The CDR3 reads CASRGQGGSDTQYF. CDR3 nucleotides: TGCGCCAGCAGGGGTCAAGGGGGCTCAGATACGCAGTATTTT.

This chain joins TRBV9 and TRBJ2-1, with TRBD2 identical over 7 bases. The CDR3 is made up of 15 amino acids. Germline CDR1 is SGDLS and CDR2 is YYNGEE. With V trimmed by 1 base and J by 8 bases, 9 bases remained unmatched. The DNA for the CDR3 is TGTGCCAGCAGCGTATCTGGCGGGAGTGGGGATGAGCAGTTCTTC. Encoded protein: CASSVSGGSGDEQFF.

This chain links TRBV7-3 with TRBJ2-3, with 7 bases that match TRBD2. The V and J ends lost 2 bases and 2 bases, in that order; junction bases with no gene match: 4. CDR3 length: 15 amino acids. Germline V gene sequence: CDR1 SGHTA, CDR2 FQGTGA. The CDR3 region is CASSLGSGITDTQYF. In DNA, the CDR3 is TGTGCCAGCAGCTTAGGGAGCGGGATCACAGATACGCAGTATTTT.

V gene TRBV19 combines with J gene TRBJ1-6; D possibly corresponds to TRBD1 (5 bases). CDR3 length: 15 residues. CDR1 is LNHDA, CDR2 SQIVND, per germline (reference sequence). V lost 1 base to trimming and J lost 7 bases, with 11 bases between them. The CDR3 protein is CASSIGGAQNSPLHF. CDR3 coding DNA: TGTGCCAGTAGTATAGGAGGGGCACAGAATTCACCCCTCCACTTT.

The V gene is TRBV5-1, the J gene TRBJ1-2; 8 positions agree with TRBD1. V was clipped by 0 bases and J by 2 bases; unmatched bases: 0. This CDR3 comprises 14 residues. Looked up from germline, CDR1 is SGHRS and CDR2 is YFSETQ. The CDR3 nucleotides read TGCGCCAGCAGCTTGGGGGACAGGAACTATGGCTACACCTTC. Its protein is CASSLGDRNYGYTF.

This rearrangement joins TRBV30 to TRBJ2-4; TRBD1 might be the D (5 bases). V was pared by 1 base and J by 0 bases, with 7 bases between. This CDR3 spans 14 amino acids. The germline V gene has CDR1 GTSNPN and CDR2 SVGIG (reference sequence). CDR3 bases: TGTGCCTGGAGTGGGACACAAGCCAAAAACATTCAGTACTTC. This sequence encodes CAWSGTQAKNIQYF.

Notes on this clone: Relative to the germline gene, one junction end is altered; a read error may explain this. This rearrangement joins TRBV7-7 to TRBJ2-7; D is unclear. This CDR3 spans 13 amino acids. Germline V gene sequence: CDR1 SSHAT, CDR2 FNYEAQ (reference sequence). CDR3 in DNA: TGTGCTAGCAGCTTAGAACGGCACAACGAGCAGTACTTC. This codes for CASSLERHNEQYF.

The gene calls are TRBV5-1 and TRBJ2-7; TRBD1 matches 10 bases. V gave up 4 bases and J gave up 3 bases; unmatched junction bases: 13. Germline V gives CDR1 SGHRS, CDR2 YFSETQ. This CDR3 is built from 17 residues. CDR3 residues: CASSEGTGVPSGYEQYF. The CDR3 coding sequence is TGCGCCAGCAGCGAAGGGACAGGGGTCCCGAGCGGCTACGAGCAGTACTTC.

This clone was recorded a few times. The rearrangement joins TRBV12-3 or TRBV12-4 to TRBJ2-2; TRBD2 agrees at 7 bases. The CDR3 extends over 15 amino acids. Losses at the gene ends were 6 bases for V and 2 bases for J; bases not matched to a gene: 6. The CDR3 here is CASSPGGTNTGELFF. CDR3 sequence (DNA): TGTGCCAGCAGCCCGGGAGGAACTAACACCGGGGAGCTGTTTTTT.

This chain links TRBV6-5 with TRBJ1-1; no reliable D call. Germline loops: CDR1 MNHEY, CDR2 SVGAGI. The CDR3 loop spans 16 amino acids. V was shortened by 0 bases and J by 0 bases, with 11 bases between the two germline ends. CDR3 in amino acids: CASSYSRLHMNTEAFF. The DNA for the CDR3 is TGTGCCAGCAGTTACTCGAGGTTGCACATGAACACTGAAGCTTTCTTT.

On this clone itself: Other DNA sequences of this sample code for an identical CDR3. V gene TRBV27 combines with J gene TRBJ2-5, with D tentatively TRBD1 (6 bases). CDR3 length equals 13 residues. The V gene's germline CDR1 is MNHEY and CDR2 SMNVEV (reference sequence). V dropped 6 bases and J dropped 6 bases, with 14 bases sitting between them. In nucleotides, the CDR3 is TGTGCCAGCAGCCTTACAGGGACCCAGACCCAGTACTTC. It specifies CASSLTGTQTQYF.

This clone was found a few times. J is TRBJ2-1 and V is TRBV6-5, with 9 nucleotides matching TRBD2. Per germline, CDR1 MNHEY and CDR2 SVGAGI. The CDR3 runs to 16 residues. J was trimmed by 2 bases and V by 0 bases; bases with no gene match: 2. The CDR3 spells CASSYSAGGAYNEQFF. The CDR3 coding sequence is TGTGCCAGCAGTTACTCAGCGGGAGGCGCCTACAATGAGCAGTTCTTC.

The chain employs TRBV5-6 and TRBJ1-3, with D uncertain. V shed 4 bases and J shed 4 bases, with 15 bases lying between them. Germline-derived CDR1 and CDR2 are SGHDT and YYEEEE. CDR3 length: 15 residues. The CDR3 protein is CASSRRFTSGNTIYF. CDR3 coding DNA: TGTGCCAGCAGCCGTCGATTTACATCCGGAAACACCATATATTTT.

J is TRBJ1-2 and V is TRBV27; D is ambiguous. The CDR3 extends over 13 amino acids. Germline V gene sequence: CDR1 MNHEY, CDR2 SMNVEV (reference sequence). The germline V and J ends were trimmed by 5 bases and 4 bases, with 11 bases remaining between them. CDR3 bases: TGTGCCAGCAGTCAGGCAGGCCGCTATGGCTACACCTTC. Translating gives CASSQAGRYGYTF.

This clone was seen more than once but under ten times. The CDR3 coding sequence is TGTGCCACCAATGACCGTAACTCCTACAATGAGCAGTTCTTC. The encoded protein is CATNDRNSYNEQFF. The chain is built from TRBV6-2 or TRBV6-3 and TRBJ2-1, with D hard to call. CDR1 MNHEY and CDR2 SVGEGT come from the germline V gene. CDR3 size: 14 residues. Trimming pared 10 bases from V and 0 bases from J, leaving 13 bases between.

This clone has a handful of counts. V usage is TRBV13 and J usage is TRBJ2-6; D is ambiguous. This CDR3 comprises 15 residues. V gave up 3 bases and J gave up 4 bases, with 10 bases separating them. Germline V gives CDR1 PRHDT, CDR2 FYEKMQ (reference sequence). CDR3 DNA sequence: TGTGCCAGCAGCTTCCGTTTACTGGGGGCCAACGTCCTGACTTTC. Encoded protein: CASSFRLLGANVLTF.

This clone has a handful of counts. This rearrangement joins TRBV12-3 or TRBV12-4 to TRBJ2-1, with 9 positions matching TRBD2. Trimming at V came to 4 bases and at J to 6 bases, leaving 4 bases not matched to a gene. There are 14 residues in the CDR3. The CDR3, as DNA: TGTGCCAGCAGTTCCGCGGGAGGGCTCAATGAGCAGTTCTTC. Amino acids: CASSSAGGLNEQFF.

This clone has a handful of counts. V usage is TRBV6-1 and J usage is TRBJ1-1; 10 bases map to TRBD1. This CDR3 is built from 17 residues. Germline CDR1 and CDR2: MNHNS and SASEGT. J was trimmed by 6 bases and V by 3 bases; bases with no gene match: 13. CDR3 coding DNA: TGTGCCAGCAGTGACCGGGACAGGGGTAGGGGGTGGGCTGAAGCTTTCTTT. It encodes CASSDRDRGRGWAEAFF.

This chain joins TRBV30 and TRBJ2-6, with 9 nucleotides matching TRBD1. The J segment lost 0 bases and the V segment lost 3 bases, leaving 6 bases of the junction unmatched. Per the germline V gene, CDR1 is GTSNPN and CDR2 is SVGIG (reference sequence). The CDR3 totals 17 residues. The CDR3 region has the DNA TGTGCCTGGAGGGATCGGACAGGGGTCTCTGGGGCCAACGTCCTGACTTTC. Translation: CAWRDRTGVSGANVLTF.

By sample share, this clone is large. This chain connects TRBV20-1 to TRBJ1-6; the D is unclear. Germline loops: CDR1 DFQATT, CDR2 SNEGSKA (reference sequence). Trimming cost V 6 bases and J 0 bases, with 21 bases left between them. The CDR3 is made up of 18 amino acids. The CDR3 is CSAPDPRPQSSYNSPLHF. The DNA of the CDR3 is TGCAGTGCACCAGACCCCCGGCCTCAGAGCTCCTATAATTCACCCCTCCACTTT.

This chain uses TRBV11-2 with TRBJ2-1; perhaps TRBD2 as D (6 bases). V lost 4 bases and J lost 1, with 14 bases in between. This CDR3 contains 16 residues. Per germline, CDR1 SGHAT and CDR2 FQNNGV. The chain's CDR3 is CASSSILAGSYNEQFF. In DNA form, the CDR3 reads TGTGCCAGCAGCTCGATACTAGCAGGTTCCTACAATGAGCAGTTCTTC.

This clone was detected a few times. The chain has TRBV27 and TRBJ2-1; the match to TRBD2 covers 11 bases. This CDR3 has 15 residues. The V gene end was trimmed by 2 bases and the J gene end by 7 bases; junction bases not matched to a gene: 4. Germline V gene lookup returns CDR1 MNHEY and CDR2 SMNVEV (reference sequence). CDR3 amino acids: CASSLRLAGKNEQFF. The CDR3 DNA reads TGTGCCAGCAGTTTAAGACTAGCGGGAAAAAATGAGCAGTTCTTC.

This clone was seen more than once but under ten times. The chain is built from TRBV19 and TRBJ2-5; TRBD2 matches 7 bases. CDR1 is LNHDA, CDR2 SQIVND, per germline (reference sequence). The ends lost 9 bases at V and 4 bases at J; junction bases unmatched: 11. This CDR3 spans 14 amino acids. The CDR3 is CASRNLGGGETQYF. The CDR3 DNA reads as TGTGCCAGCAGGAACCTGGGGGGGGGAGAGACCCAGTACTTC.

This clone appeared a few times. DNA for the CDR3: TGCAGTGCTAGTGACTACGAGCAGTACTTC. Translating gives CSASDYEQYF. The chain joins TRBV20-1 to TRBJ2-7; D ambiguous. With 3 bases removed from V and 3 bases from J, the gap between germline ends came to 3 bases. Germline-derived CDR1 and CDR2 are DFQATT and SNEGSKA (reference sequence). The CDR3 loop spans 10 amino acids.

The chain carries TRBV19 and TRBJ2-7; 10 positions agree with TRBD2. Germline CDR1 and CDR2: LNHDA and SQIVND (reference sequence). V gave up 5 bases and J gave up 3 bases; unmatched junction bases: 7. The CDR3 runs 15 residues. CDR3 in DNA: TGTGCCAGTAGTCCTGCTAGCGGGAGTATCTACGAGCAGTACTTC. Its protein is CASSPASGSIYEQYF. The whole variable domain, remainder taken from reference TRBV19 and TRBJ2-7, is DGGITQSPKYLFRKEGQNVTLSCEQNLNHDAMYWYRQDPGQGLRLIYYSQIVNDFQKGDIAEGYSVSREKKESFPLTVTSAQKNPTAFYLCASSPASGSIYEQYFGPGTRLTVT.

The gene calls are TRBV18 and TRBJ2-3, with D perhaps TRBD1 (6 bases). Between the trimmed V and J ends, which lost 1 base and 4 bases, there was a span of 12 bases. CDR3 length: 15 amino acids. Germline CDR1 KGHSH, CDR2 LQKENI. For the CDR3, the DNA is TGTGCCAGCTCACCACAGGGGGTGAGCGCAGATACGCAGTATTTT. Translated: CASSPQGVSADTQYF. Drawing the rest from reference TRBV18 and TRBJ2-3, the complete variable domain is NAGVMQNPRHLVRRRGQEARLRCSPMKGHSHVYWYRQLPEEGLKFMVYLQKENIIDESGMPKERFSAEFPKEGPSILRIQQVVRGDSAAYFCASSPQGVSADTQYFGPGTRLTVL.

A few counts support this clone. The chain combines TRBV6-6 with TRBJ2-1; D remains ambiguous. CDR3 length: 13 amino acids. The V end lost 0 bases, the J end lost 7 bases, and 7 bases lay between the germline ends. Looked up from germline, CDR1 is MNHNY and CDR2 is SVGAGI (reference sequence). The CDR3 loop is CASSYSAANEQFF. CDR3 in DNA: TGTGCCAGCAGTTACTCGGCCGCTAATGAGCAGTTCTTC.